The 17 T cell receptor beta chains below come from one sample, sequenced in a study of OX40 agonist ivuxolimab in advanced cancers. TCRdb keeps only in-frame clones here, not all; method: immunoSEQ multiplex PCR. The sample has tens of thousands of clones, 85% to 90% seen once; the top ten hold less than 2.5%. The source material was CD4+ or CD8+ T cells sorted from blood, sampled in a trial of the OX40 agonist ivuxolimab. All receptors come from an adult with an advanced solid tumor such as melanoma, head and neck, liver or kidney cancer.

This chain uses TRBV19 with TRBJ1-2, with unresolved D. Germline V lookup: CDR1 LNHDA, CDR2 SQIVND (reference sequence). V lost 3 bases and J 4 bases, leaving 15 bases between the germline ends. The CDR3 is 15 residues long. CDR3 region: CASSIETRRGYGYTF. CDR3 sequence (DNA): TGTGCCAGTAGTATTGAGACGCGGCGGGGCTATGGCTACACCTTC.

Here the CDR3 reads CSVETSGGTDTQYF. CDR3 coding DNA: TGCAGCGTTGAAACTAGCGGGGGCACAGATACGCAGTATTTT. The chain combines TRBV29-1 with TRBJ2-3; 10 nucleotides match TRBD2. V was clipped by 2 bases and J by 1 base; unmatched bases: 0. Germline V lookup: CDR1 SQVTM, CDR2 ANQGSEA. The CDR3 has 14 residues.

A few counts support this clone. The rearrangement links TRBV13 to TRBJ2-5; TRBD2 matches 10 bases. Trimming cost V 4 bases and J 5 bases; bases outside gene matches: 4. From germline, CDR1 is PRHDT and CDR2 FYEKMQ (reference sequence). CDR3 length equals 14 residues. The CDR3 nucleotides are TGTGCCAGCAGCTCGGGACTAGCGACGGAGACCCAGTACTTC. It translates to CASSSGLATETQYF.

The chain employs TRBV9 and TRBJ1-2; 7 nucleotides line up with TRBD1. CDR3 length: 14 residues. V lost 4 bases, J lost 4 bases, and 7 bases stayed unmatched. The germline gives CDR1 SGDLS, CDR2 YYNGEE. CDR3 region: CASSPGQVGYGYTF. The CDR3 nucleotides are TGTGCCAGCAGCCCTGGACAGGTGGGCTATGGCTACACCTTC.

The V gene is TRBV19, the J gene TRBJ2-3; TRBD1 is a possible D gene (6 bases). V gave up 5 bases and J gave up 3 bases, with 15 bases separating them. The CDR3 is 15 residues long. The V gene's germline CDR1 is LNHDA and CDR2 SQIVND (reference sequence). The CDR3 sequence: CASSAGQPGTDTQYF. CDR3 sequence (DNA): TGTGCCAGTAGTGCTGGACAGCCCGGGACAGATACGCAGTATTTT.

This clone was seen only once. The chain carries TRBV19 and TRBJ2-5, with TRBD2 identical over 15 bases. The CDR3 totals 17 residues. Germline CDR1 reads LNHDA; CDR2 reads SQIVND (reference sequence). V gave up 1 base and J gave up 5 bases; unmatched junction bases: 5. This chain's CDR3 is CASSIGRTSGGVETQYF. The CDR3 region has the DNA TGTGCCAGTAGTATAGGACGGACTAGCGGGGGGGTGGAGACCCAGTACTTC.

This clone was found once. This sequence joins TRBV4-2 and TRBJ2-7, with TRBD1 identical over 7 bases. CDR1 LGHNA and CDR2 YNFKEQ come from the germline V gene. V trimming: 6 bases; J trimming: 2 bases; junction bases outside the gene matches: 7. The CDR3 has 14 amino acids. The CDR3 sequence: CASSDRVSTYEQYF. CDR3 bases: TGTGCCAGCAGTGACAGGGTGTCGACCTACGAGCAGTACTTC.

The chain recombines TRBV6-1 with TRBJ1-6, with a tentative D call TRBD1 (5 bases). The CDR3 extends over 13 amino acids. Germline CDR1 and CDR2: MNHNS and SASEGT. Deletions cut 7 bases from V and 7 bases from J, with 11 bases between. The CDR3 nucleotides read TGTGCCAGCACGGGCAGGGCGAATTCACCCCTCCACTTT. Its protein product is CASTGRANSPLHF.

This clone was seen once. The rearrangement joins TRBV7-9 to TRBJ2-1; 11 nucleotides match TRBD1. The length of the CDR3 is 17 residues. Per the germline V gene, CDR1 is SEHNR and CDR2 is FQNEAQ (reference sequence). V shed 4 bases and J 6 bases; nucleotides not matched to a gene: 11. The CDR3 DNA sequence: TGTGCCAGCAGCTCCCTACTAGGACAGGGGGCTAGCAATGAGCAGTTCTTC. This encodes CASSSLLGQGASNEQFF. The whole variable domain, remainder taken from reference TRBV7-9 and TRBJ2-1, is DTGVSQNPRHKITKRGQNVTFRCDPISEHNRLYWYRQTLGQGPEFLTYFQNEAQLEKSRLLSDRFSAERPKGSFSTLEIQRTEQGDSAMYLCASSSLLGQGASNEQFFGPGTRLTVL.

V gene TRBV7-9 combines with J gene TRBJ1-2; the D gene is possibly TRBD1 (6 bases). The V end lost 5 bases, the J end lost 7 bases, and 11 bases lay between the germline ends. Per germline, CDR1 SEHNR and CDR2 FQNEAQ (reference sequence). The CDR3 contains 12 residues. CDR3 sequence reads: CASSNTGFGYTF. CDR3 nucleotide sequence: TGTGCCAGCAGCAACACAGGGTTTGGCTACACCTTC. The whole variable domain, filled in from reference TRBV7-9 and TRBJ1-2, reads DTGVSQNPRHKITKRGQNVTFRCDPISEHNRLYWYRQTLGQGPEFLTYFQNEAQLEKSRLLSDRFSAERPKGSFSTLEIQRTEQGDSAMYLCASSNTGFGYTFGSGTRLTVV.

The CDR3: CASSLGLGYTGELFF. DNA of the CDR3: TGCGCCAGCAGCTTGGGGCTAGGGTACACCGGGGAGCTGTTTTTT. The rearrangement uses TRBV5-1 and TRBJ2-2; D unclear. The CDR3 contains 15 residues. Germline CDR1 reads SGHRS; CDR2 reads YFSETQ. V lost 0 bases, J lost 3 bases, and 9 bases lay in between. The whole variable domain, remainder taken from reference TRBV5-1 and TRBJ2-2, is KAGVTQTPRYLIKTRGQQVTLSCSPISGHRSVSWYQQTPGQGLQFLFEYFSETQRNKGNFPGRFSGRQFSNSRSEMNVSTLELGDSALYLCASSLGLGYTGELFFGEGSRLTVL.

The chain carries TRBV7-9 and TRBJ1-1; D is unresolved. There are 12 residues in the CDR3. The germline CDR1 and CDR2 sequences are SEHNR and FQNEAQ (reference sequence). The germline V and J ends were trimmed by 4 bases and 8 bases, with 11 bases remaining between them. This CDR3 reads CASSSGRGEAFF. The CDR3 nucleotides read TGTGCCAGCAGCTCCGGACGGGGAGAAGCTTTCTTT.

This chain joins TRBV6-1 and TRBJ2-5; 7 nucleotides line up with TRBD1. Germline V gives CDR1 MNHNS, CDR2 SASEGT. Trimming took 10 bases from V and 1 from J; bases not matched to a gene: 6. CDR3 length: 13 residues. CDR3 in amino acids: CATARDSQETQYF. CDR3 in DNA: TGTGCCACCGCCCGGGACAGCCAAGAGACCCAGTACTTC.

The V call is TRBV5-6, the J call TRBJ2-3; 8 bases align to TRBD2. V dropped 2 bases and J dropped 3; count of bases not matched to a gene: 5. The CDR3 spans 15 residues. Germline V gene lookup returns CDR1 SGHDT and CDR2 YYEEEE. The CDR3 DNA reads TGTGCCAGCAGCTTAACGGGACTAGGGACAGATACGCAGTATTTT. This encodes CASSLTGLGTDTQYF. The complete variable domain, with remaining parts taken from reference TRBV5-6 and TRBJ2-3, reads DAGVTQSPTHLIKTRGQQVTLRCSPKSGHDTVSWYQQALGQGPQFIFQYYEEEERQRGNFPDRFSGHQFPNYSSELNVNALLLGDSALYLCASSLTGLGTDTQYFGPGTRLTVL.

V is TRBV6-5 and J is TRBJ2-1; no firm D call. Germline values: CDR1 MNHEY, CDR2 SVGAGI. The V and J ends lost 6 bases and 8 bases respectively, with 17 bases between them. CDR3 length equals 14 residues. The CDR3, as DNA: TGTGCCAGCAGGTACGGACCGCTCGCCTATGAGCAGTTCTTC. Translated, it gives CASRYGPLAYEQFF.

This chain joins TRBV5-1 and TRBJ1-6; the D gene is possibly TRBD1 (5 bases). Germline CDR1 and CDR2: SGHRS and YFSETQ. This CDR3 is built from 16 residues. V shed 0 bases and J shed 7 bases, with 14 bases lying between them. CDR3: CASSLAGGRQNSPLHF. The CDR3 bases are TGCGCCAGCAGCTTGGCCGGGGGACGTCAAAATTCACCCCTCCACTTT.

V is TRBV6-1 and J is TRBJ1-5, with a possible D match to TRBD1 (5 bases). Trimming shortened V by 8 bases and J by 10 bases, and 15 bases separated the two germline ends. CDR3 length equals 12 residues. CDR1 is MNHNS and CDR2 is SASEGT in the germline V gene. CDR3 bases: TGTGCCAGCGGAGACACAGGAATTCCCCAGCATTTT. The encoded protein is CASGDTGIPQHF.